The sample holds many counts of the clone carrying this TCR beta chain. As yet, its antigen is unknown. The V and J ends lost 8 bases and 3 bases respectively, with 17 bases between them. The CDR3 length is 15 residues. This record comes from a study of T cell repertoires in cytomegalovirus infection. Study overall: As its CMV epitopes, the study selected recently identified HLA-C-restricted and well-studied HLA-B-restricted targets.

Study-wide points: HLA-C-restricted TCR beta clonotypes specific for CMV led the ex vivo response.

TCRdb re-called the reads through MiXCR, storing one row per CDR3 protein. The table lists approximately 270,000 distinct CDR3 sequences, approximately 22% of them singletons. This sample comprised cultured PBMCs, obtained from culture after CMV antigen stimulation. This clonotype originated in a human donor in good health (CMV status not recorded). Some clones in this sample may be carry-over from other donors' samples. The V and J genes are TRBV12-3 or TRBV12-4 and TRBJ1-5, with D possibly being TRBD1 (6 bases). DNA for the CDR3: TGTGCCAGCGGCTCCTTGGGGGCTAACAATCAGCCCCAGCATTTT. It codes for CASGSLGANNQPQHF.